This entry concerns a single T cell receptor beta chain. Patients between 18 and 65 years old had hyperthyroidism, newly diagnosed and lasting under 2 months. The source of the PBMCs was roughly 10 ml of fresh peripheral blood. The source of the sample is a study of T cells in Graves' hyperthyroidism and ophthalmopathy. Amplification targeted TCR beta CDR3 regions from RNA transcripts. Carried out on the TCR CDR3, a first-round RT-PCR used the HTBI primer set. TCRdb passed the multiplex PCR reads through MiXCR, listing each CDR3 protein once. The table includes about 740,000 distinct CDR3 sequences, around 15% detected once. The germline V gene has CDR1 MNHNS and CDR2 SASEGT. The CDR3 runs to 14 residues. V shed 6 bases, J shed 6 bases, and the junction held 9 bases outside the gene matches.

The specimen sequenced was blood. This sequence joins TRBV6-1 and TRBJ2-3; 7 positions agree with TRBD2. This sequence was found in a woman aged 18-29 years with Graves' hyperthyroidism. CDR3 protein: CASRGEGGADTQYF. CDR3 in DNA: TGTGCCAGCAGGGGGGAGGGAGGAGCGGATACGCAGTATTTT.